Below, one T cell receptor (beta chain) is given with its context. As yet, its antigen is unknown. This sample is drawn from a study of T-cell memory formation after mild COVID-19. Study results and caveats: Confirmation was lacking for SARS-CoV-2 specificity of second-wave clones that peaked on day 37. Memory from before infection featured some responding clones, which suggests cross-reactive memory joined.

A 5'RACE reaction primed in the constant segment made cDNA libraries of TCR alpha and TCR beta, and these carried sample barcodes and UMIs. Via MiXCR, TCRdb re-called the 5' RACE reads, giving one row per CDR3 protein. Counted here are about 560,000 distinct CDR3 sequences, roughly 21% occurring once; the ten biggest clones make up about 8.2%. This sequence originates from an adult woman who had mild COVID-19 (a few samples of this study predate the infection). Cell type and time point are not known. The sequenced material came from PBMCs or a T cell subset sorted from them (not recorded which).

CDR3 loop: CASSSSGAVLSNQPQHF. The CDR3 DNA reads TGTGCCAGCAGCTCCTCAGGGGCCGTTTTGAGCAATCAGCCCCAGCATTTT. This chain uses TRBV7-9 with TRBJ1-5; possible D gene TRBD1, 6 bases. V was pared by 4 bases and J by 1 base, with 17 bases between. CDR1 is SEHNR and CDR2 is FQNEAQ in the germline V gene (reference sequence). This CDR3 spans 17 amino acids.